This passage covers 29 T cell receptor beta chains from one sample sequenced in a study of cytomegalovirus exposure and HLA in healthy donors. PCR amplification relied on 60 Vbeta primers (plus 13 Jbeta primers). TCRdb's table, derived via immunoSEQ multiplex PCR, lists solely in-frame clones and lacks some. Among about 150,000 clones listed, 80% were seen once. The specimen sequenced was PBMCs. Source of these receptors: a young man in good health and CMV-seronegative.

This rearrangement joins TRBV9 to TRBJ2-1, with 7 bases lining up with TRBD2. This CDR3 is 16 amino acids long. Germline trimming cut 0 bases from V and 0 bases from J; bases unmatched to any gene: 3. Germline loops: CDR1 SGDLS, CDR2 YYNGEE. CDR3 nucleotide sequence: TGTGCCAGCAGCGTAGCTGGCGGGAGCTCCTACAATGAGCAGTTCTTC. Translation gives CASSVAGGSSYNEQFF.

The chain employs TRBV6-5 and TRBJ2-7, with 7 positions matching TRBD1. This CDR3 comprises 15 residues. Germline CDR1 and CDR2: MNHEY and SVGAGI. V was pared by 0 bases and J by 7 bases, with 9 bases of the junction left unmatched. The CDR3 reads CASSYSGRGTGEQYF. CDR3 coding DNA: TGTGCCAGCAGTTACTCTGGCAGGGGGACGGGGGAGCAGTACTTC.

The V call is TRBV15, the J call TRBJ2-5, with D possibly TRBD1 on 6 matching bases. The germline V and J ends were trimmed by 8 bases and 2 bases, with 9 bases remaining between them. CDR1 and CDR2 from the germline V gene are LNHNV and YYDKDF (reference sequence). The CDR3 runs 12 residues. As DNA, the CDR3 is TGTGCCACCGGGCAGGGGCAAGAGACCCAGTACTTC. Protein sequence: CATGQGQETQYF.

This chain uses TRBV28 with TRBJ1-1; D not certain. V was cut by 3 bases and J by 10 bases, with 12 bases left in between. In germline, CDR1 is MDHEN, CDR2 SYDVKM. The CDR3 extends over 12 amino acids. CDR3 nucleotides: TGTGCCAGCAGTTTGGGTCTTCGGGGAGCTTTCTTT. It translates to CASSLGLRGAFF.

This rearrangement joins TRBV7-9 to TRBJ1-4; 10 bases fit TRBD1. This CDR3 contains 15 residues. Germline lookup yields CDR1 SEHNR and CDR2 FQNEAQ (reference sequence). J was trimmed by 8 bases and V by 5 bases; bases with no gene match: 8. In DNA, the CDR3 is TGTGCCAGCAGCCCCAAAGGACAGGGGGGCGAAAAACTGTTTTTT. This gives the protein CASSPKGQGGEKLFF.

The chain recombines TRBV5-1 with TRBJ2-5, with TRBD2 identical over 9 bases. Germline V gene data show CDR1 as SGHRS and CDR2 as YFSETQ. The length of the CDR3 is 17 residues. V was pared by 0 bases and J by 4 bases, with 10 bases of the junction left unmatched. The CDR3 spells CASSLGPPSGTGETQYF. The CDR3 DNA follows: TGCGCCAGCAGCTTGGGTCCCCCTAGCGGGACGGGAGAGACCCAGTACTTC.

The V call is TRBV5-1, the J call TRBJ2-7, with D possibly being TRBD2 (5 bases). This CDR3 spans 15 amino acids. Trimming stripped 5 bases from V and 2 bases from J, with 17 bases between. Germline V gene sequence: CDR1 SGHRS, CDR2 YFSETQ. This CDR3 is CASRFGRGRPYEQYF. As DNA, the CDR3 is TGCGCCAGCAGGTTTGGTCGGGGAAGACCCTACGAGCAGTACTTC.

The chain is built from TRBV5-6 and TRBJ1-1; D gene unclear. The CDR3 runs 12 residues. V was trimmed by 1 base and J by 2 bases, leaving 3 bases between them. Germline assignment: CDR1 SGHDT and CDR2 YYEEEE. This CDR3 reads CASSLYNTEAFF. CDR3 nucleotide sequence: TGTGCCAGCAGCTTGTATAACACTGAAGCTTTCTTT.

The CDR3: CASSLGLAQETQYF. DNA of the CDR3: TGCGCCAGCAGCTTGGGACTAGCCCAAGAGACCCAGTACTTC. The chain recombines TRBV5-1 with TRBJ2-5, with TRBD2 identical over 7 bases. This CDR3 region has 14 residues. Per germline, CDR1 SGHRS and CDR2 YFSETQ. With V trimmed by 0 bases and J by 1 base, 0 bases remained unmatched.

The J gene is TRBJ2-2, the V gene TRBV27; D is possibly TRBD2 (6 bases). The CDR3 length is 14 residues. Germline CDR1 is MNHEY and CDR2 is SMNVEV (reference sequence). V lost 8 bases and J lost 7, with 17 bases in between. CDR3: CASLRRRVHGELFF. The CDR3 DNA reads TGTGCCAGCTTACGTCGGAGGGTCCACGGGGAGCTGTTTTTT.

V gene TRBV7-2 combines with J gene TRBJ2-1; TRBD2 matches 8 bases. In germline, CDR1 is SGHTA, CDR2 FQGNSA. The CDR3 sequence is 14 residues long. V lost 3 bases and J lost 4; bases outside the gene matches: 2. The CDR3 nucleotides read TGTGCCAGCAGCTTTACTAGCGGTTACAATGAGCAGTTCTTC. Protein product: CASSFTSGYNEQFF.

The V and J genes are TRBV5-1 and TRBJ2-1; tentative D call: TRBD1 (6 bases). CDR1 is SGHRS, CDR2 YFSETQ, per germline. This CDR3 comprises 14 residues. V was pared by 6 bases and J by 2 bases, with 12 bases between. The CDR3: CASTREGAYNEQFF. DNA of the CDR3: TGCGCCAGCACCCGAGAGGGGGCCTACAATGAGCAGTTCTTC.

The chain uses TRBV28 and TRBJ2-7; D gene uncertain. The CDR3 is made up of 12 amino acids. Trimming took off 4 bases at V and 1 base at J, with 5 bases between the two ends. Germline V lookup: CDR1 MDHEN, CDR2 SYDVKM. CDR3 nucleotide sequence: TGTGCCAGCAGTTGGCAGTCCTACGAGCAGTACTTC. Its translation is CASSWQSYEQYF.

The CDR3 spells CASYRGTSGRRGLGEQYF. CDR3 nucleotide sequence: TGTGCCAGCTATCGTGGGACTAGCGGGAGGAGGGGGTTGGGCGAGCAGTACTTC. The chain combines TRBV2 with TRBJ2-7; 15 bases are shared with TRBD2. This CDR3 has 18 residues. Trimming at V came to 8 bases and at J to 6 bases, leaving 17 bases not matched to a gene. In germline, CDR1 is SNHLY, CDR2 FYNNEI.

The V call is TRBV10-1, the J call TRBJ1-5; no clear D gene. This CDR3 contains 13 residues. Germline values: CDR1 WNHNN, CDR2 SYGVQD (reference sequence). V lost 2 bases, J lost 5 bases, and 7 bases lay in between. The CDR3 loop reads CASSEGRDQPQHF. CDR3 DNA: TGCGCCAGCAGTGAGGGGAGGGATCAGCCCCAGCATTTT.

This clone was observed a single time. This chain links TRBV29-1 with TRBJ2-7; D is possibly TRBD1 (7 bases). CDR3 size: 12 residues. V dropped 5 bases and J dropped 6 bases, with 14 bases sitting between them. The germline V gene encodes CDR1 SQVTM and CDR2 ANQGSEA. CDR3 coding DNA: TGCAGCGTTAACCAGGGGGGAGGCGAGCAGTACTTC. Translation gives CSVNQGGGEQYF.

The chain is built from TRBV6-5 and TRBJ1-4, with TRBD1 matching over 8 bases. There are 15 residues in the CDR3. The J segment lost 3 bases and the V segment lost 5 bases, leaving 5 bases of the junction unmatched. Germline-derived CDR1 and CDR2 are MNHEY and SVGAGI. For the CDR3, the DNA is TGTGCCAGCAGTACGACACAGGGGGCTAATGAAAAACTGTTTTTT. The encoded protein is CASSTTQGANEKLFF.

The chain carries TRBV30 and TRBJ1-5; D is perhaps TRBD1 (5 bases). Looked up from germline, CDR1 is GTSNPN and CDR2 is SVGIG (reference sequence). This CDR3 has 17 residues. Trimming stripped 3 bases from V and 4 bases from J, with 22 bases between. CDR3 sequence reads: CAWREPGSWGRNQPQHF. For the CDR3, the DNA is TGTGCCTGGAGGGAACCAGGGTCGTGGGGCCGAAATCAGCCCCAGCATTTT.

This clone was seen a few times. This chain joins TRBV19 and TRBJ1-1; no firm D call. CDR1 LNHDA and CDR2 SQIVND come from the germline V gene (reference sequence). The V end lost 7 bases, the J end lost 1 base, and 13 bases lay between the germline ends. The CDR3 is 14 amino acids. The CDR3 DNA is TGTGCCAGTACCACACACCGTGGGAACACTGAAGCTTTCTTT. It yields the protein CASTTHRGNTEAFF.

V and J are TRBV7-9 and TRBJ2-7; weak D call: TRBD2 (6 bases). CDR1 SEHNR and CDR2 FQNEAQ come from the germline V gene (reference sequence). The V gene lost 5 bases and the J gene lost 4 bases, with 15 bases spanning the gap. This CDR3 contains 14 residues. For the CDR3, the DNA is TGTGCCAGCAGCCCAAGCGGGCTTCTTTACGAGCAGTACTTC. Translated, it gives CASSPSGLLYEQYF.

This clone showed up just once. The sample contains more than one DNA sequence encoding this CDR3. This rearrangement joins TRBV7-2 to TRBJ2-7; the D gene is possibly TRBD2 (6 bases). Trimming removed 3 bases from V and 4 bases from J, with 7 bases in between. This CDR3 has 12 residues. Germline V lookup: CDR1 SGHTA, CDR2 FQGNSA. The CDR3 DNA follows: TGTGCCAGCAGCTTCGCGGGGTACGAGCAGTACTTC. This gives the protein CASSFAGYEQYF.

This chain uses TRBV19 with TRBJ1-2, with no clear D. The CDR3 contains 11 residues. Looked up from germline, CDR1 is LNHDA and CDR2 is SQIVND (reference sequence). Deletions cut 4 bases from V and 4 bases from J, with 4 bases between. The CDR3: CASSTVYGYTF. The CDR3 region has the DNA TGTGCCAGTAGTACGGTCTATGGCTACACCTTC.

The chain joins TRBV7-9 to TRBJ1-2; D gene unclear. Trimming took off 1 base at V and 0 bases at J, with 12 bases between the two ends. CDR1 SEHNR and CDR2 FQNEAQ come from the germline V gene (reference sequence). The CDR3 length is 16 residues. CDR3 nucleotides: TGTGCCAGCAGCTTAGGGTCGGGTAATCCTAACTATGGCTACACCTTC. This codes for CASSLGSGNPNYGYTF. Full variable domain (remainder filled in from reference TRBV7-9 and TRBJ1-2): DTGVSQNPRHKITKRGQNVTFRCDPISEHNRLYWYRQTLGQGPEFLTYFQNEAQLEKSRLLSDRFSAERPKGSFSTLEIQRTEQGDSAMYLCASSLGSGNPNYGYTFGSGTRLTVV.

The rearrangement links TRBV19 to TRBJ2-3, with TRBD1 identical over 9 bases. Trimming took 4 bases from V and 4 from J; bases not matched to a gene: 6. CDR1 is LNHDA and CDR2 is SQIVND in the germline V gene (reference sequence). CDR3 length: 15 amino acids. Here the CDR3 reads CASSNTGGTADTQYF. The CDR3 DNA reads TGTGCCAGTAGTAACACAGGGGGCACCGCAGATACGCAGTATTTT.

The V gene is TRBV10-2, the J gene TRBJ1-4; 7 nucleotides align to TRBD1. The CDR3 loop spans 15 amino acids. Trimming at V came to 6 bases and at J to 0 bases, leaving 4 bases not matched to a gene. Germline V gene data show CDR1 as WSHSY and CDR2 as SAAADI. Here the CDR3 reads CASSEQGSTNEKLFF. In DNA form, the CDR3 reads TGCGCCAGCAGCGAACAGGGGTCAACTAATGAAAAACTGTTTTTT.

This clone was seen only once. The J gene is TRBJ2-3, the V gene TRBV15; D is unclear. V lost 4 bases and J 0 bases, leaving 8 bases between the germline ends. Per germline, CDR1 LNHNV and CDR2 YYDKDF (reference sequence). This CDR3 comprises 14 residues. The CDR3 sequence: CATSMAVSTDTQYF. Written as DNA, the CDR3 is TGTGCCACCAGCATGGCCGTGAGCACAGATACGCAGTATTTT.

The V gene is TRBV5-4, the J gene TRBJ2-7; 12 bases align to TRBD2. The germline V gene encodes CDR1 SGHNT and CDR2 YYREEE (reference sequence). The CDR3 extends over 15 amino acids. Germline trimming cut 3 bases from V and 4 bases from J; bases unmatched to any gene: 5. In nucleotides, the CDR3 is TGTGCCAGCAGCTCCGGACTAGCGGGACCGTACGAGCAGTACTTC. This codes for CASSSGLAGPYEQYF.

J is TRBJ2-5 and V is TRBV7-6; possibly TRBD1 for D (6 bases). The CDR3 spans 15 residues. Between the trimmed V and J ends, which lost 6 bases and 1 base, there was a span of 15 bases. Germline V lookup: CDR1 SGHVS, CDR2 FNYEAQ. CDR3 amino acids: CASRRNQGSQETQYF. The CDR3 coding sequence is TGTGCCAGCAGACGGAACCAGGGGTCCCAAGAGACCCAGTACTTC.

CDR3 sequence: CSAPLRGEAFF. The CDR3 nucleotides are TGCAGTGCGCCACTCAGGGGTGAGGCTTTCTTT. This chain joins TRBV20-1 and TRBJ1-1, with D tentatively TRBD1 (6 bases). Deletions cut 6 bases from V and 11 bases from J, with 16 bases between. Germline loops: CDR1 DFQATT, CDR2 SNEGSKA (reference sequence). This CDR3 spans 11 amino acids.